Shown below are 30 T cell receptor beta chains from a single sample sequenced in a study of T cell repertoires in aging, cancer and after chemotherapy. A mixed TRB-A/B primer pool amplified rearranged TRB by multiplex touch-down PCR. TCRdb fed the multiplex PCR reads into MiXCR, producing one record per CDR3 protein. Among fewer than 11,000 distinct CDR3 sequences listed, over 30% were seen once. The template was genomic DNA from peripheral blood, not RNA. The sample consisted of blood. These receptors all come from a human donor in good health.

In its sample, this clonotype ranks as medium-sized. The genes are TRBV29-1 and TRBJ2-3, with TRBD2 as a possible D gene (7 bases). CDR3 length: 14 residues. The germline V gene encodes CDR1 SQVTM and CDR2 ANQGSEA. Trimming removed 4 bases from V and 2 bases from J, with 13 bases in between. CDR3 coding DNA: TGCAGCGTTGGTCGGGGGGCTCCCACAGATACGCAGTATTTT. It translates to CSVGRGAPTDTQYF.

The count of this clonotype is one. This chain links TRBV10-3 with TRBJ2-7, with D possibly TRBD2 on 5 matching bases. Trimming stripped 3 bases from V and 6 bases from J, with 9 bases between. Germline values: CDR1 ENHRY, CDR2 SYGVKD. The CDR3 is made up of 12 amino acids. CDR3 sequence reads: CAISDSLGEQYF. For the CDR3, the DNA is TGTGCCATCAGTGATTCACTAGGCGAGCAGTACTTC.

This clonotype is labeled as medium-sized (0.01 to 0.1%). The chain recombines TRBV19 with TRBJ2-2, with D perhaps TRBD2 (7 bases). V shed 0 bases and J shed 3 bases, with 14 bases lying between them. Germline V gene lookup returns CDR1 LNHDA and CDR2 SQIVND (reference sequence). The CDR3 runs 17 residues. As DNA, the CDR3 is TGTGCCAGTAGTATAGATCTACCGGGGGGCGACACCGGGGAGCTGTTTTTT. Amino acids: CASSIDLPGGDTGELFF.

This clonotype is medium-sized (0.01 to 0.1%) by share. CDR3 nucleotides: TGTGCCAGTAGACCTCCGGGACAGAGCACAGATACGCAGTATTTT. Translating it yields CASRPPGQSTDTQYF. The chain is built from TRBV19 and TRBJ2-3; TRBD1 matches 7 bases. CDR1 and CDR2 (germline): LNHDA, SQIVND (reference sequence). The CDR3 consists of 15 residues. With V trimmed by 6 bases and J by 0 bases, 6 bases remained unmatched.

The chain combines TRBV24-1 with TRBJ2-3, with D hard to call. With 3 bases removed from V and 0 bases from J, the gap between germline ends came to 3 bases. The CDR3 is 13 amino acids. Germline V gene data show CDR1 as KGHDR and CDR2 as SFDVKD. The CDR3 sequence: CATSDGSTDTQYF. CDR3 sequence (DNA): TGTGCCACCAGTGATGGGAGCACAGATACGCAGTATTTT.

In DNA form, the CDR3 reads TGTGCCAGCAGTTACTCGGGGGACCTCGGAAACACCATATATTTT. It specifies CASSYSGDLGNTIYF. The V gene is TRBV6-6, the J gene TRBJ1-3, with D maybe TRBD1 (5 bases). With 0 bases removed from V and 4 bases from J, the gap between germline ends came to 10 bases. Germline V gives CDR1 MNHNY, CDR2 SVGAGI (reference sequence). The CDR3 has 15 amino acids.

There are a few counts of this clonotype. The CDR3 sequence is CASSNRGHEKLFF. CDR3 sequence (DNA): TGTGCCAGTAGTAACAGGGGACACGAAAAACTGTTTTTT. The J gene is TRBJ1-4, the V gene TRBV19, with TRBD1 identical over 7 bases. Germline V gene data show CDR1 as LNHDA and CDR2 as SQIVND (reference sequence). The trim removed 4 bases at V and 8 bases at J, leaving 4 bases unmatched. This CDR3 is 13 amino acids long.

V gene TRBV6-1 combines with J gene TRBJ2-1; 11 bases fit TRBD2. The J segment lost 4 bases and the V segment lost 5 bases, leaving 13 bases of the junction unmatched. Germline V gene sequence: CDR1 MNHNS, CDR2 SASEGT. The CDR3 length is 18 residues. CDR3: CASSYSSASGGIYNEQFF. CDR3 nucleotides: TGTGCCAGCAGTTACTCGAGTGCTAGCGGGGGGATATACAATGAGCAGTTCTTC.

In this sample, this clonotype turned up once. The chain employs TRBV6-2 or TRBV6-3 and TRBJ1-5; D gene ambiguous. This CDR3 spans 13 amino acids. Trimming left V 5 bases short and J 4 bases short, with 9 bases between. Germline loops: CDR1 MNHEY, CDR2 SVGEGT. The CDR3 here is CASSPSENQPQHF. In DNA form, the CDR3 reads TGTGCCAGCAGTCCGTCAGAGAATCAGCCCCAGCATTTT.

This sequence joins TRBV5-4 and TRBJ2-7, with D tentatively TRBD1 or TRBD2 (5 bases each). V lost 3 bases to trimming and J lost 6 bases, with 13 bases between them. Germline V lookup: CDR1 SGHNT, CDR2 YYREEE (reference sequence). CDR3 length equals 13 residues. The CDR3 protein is CASSSGTLGEQYF. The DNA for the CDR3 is TGTGCCAGCAGCTCCGGGACCTTGGGCGAGCAGTACTTC.

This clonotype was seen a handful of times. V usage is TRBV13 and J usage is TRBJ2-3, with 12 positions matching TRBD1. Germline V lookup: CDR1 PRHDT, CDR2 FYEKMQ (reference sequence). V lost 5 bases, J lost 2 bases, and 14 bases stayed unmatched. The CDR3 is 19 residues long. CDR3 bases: TGTGCCAGCAGCGCGAGACCGGGACAGGGGGCCCCAACCACAGATACGCAGTATTTT. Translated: CASSARPGQGAPTTDTQYF.

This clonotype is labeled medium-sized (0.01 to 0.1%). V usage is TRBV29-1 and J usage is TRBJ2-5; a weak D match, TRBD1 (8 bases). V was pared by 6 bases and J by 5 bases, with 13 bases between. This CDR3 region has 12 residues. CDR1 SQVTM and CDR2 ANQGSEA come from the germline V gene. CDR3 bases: TGCAGCGTCTTACAGGGGGGGGAGACCCAGTACTTC. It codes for CSVLQGGETQYF.

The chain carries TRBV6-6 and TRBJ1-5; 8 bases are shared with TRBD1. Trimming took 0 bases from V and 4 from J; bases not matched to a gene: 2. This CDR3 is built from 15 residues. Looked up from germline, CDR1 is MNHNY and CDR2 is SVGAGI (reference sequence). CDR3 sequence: CASSYSGTGNQPQHF. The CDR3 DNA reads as TGTGCCAGCAGTTACTCCGGGACAGGTAATCAGCCCCAGCATTTT.

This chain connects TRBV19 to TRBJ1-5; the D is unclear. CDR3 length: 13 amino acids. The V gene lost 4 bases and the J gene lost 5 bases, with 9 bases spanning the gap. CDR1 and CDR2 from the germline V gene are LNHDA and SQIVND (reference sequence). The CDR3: CASSSQDDQPQHF. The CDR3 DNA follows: TGTGCCAGTAGTAGTCAAGATGATCAGCCCCAGCATTTT.

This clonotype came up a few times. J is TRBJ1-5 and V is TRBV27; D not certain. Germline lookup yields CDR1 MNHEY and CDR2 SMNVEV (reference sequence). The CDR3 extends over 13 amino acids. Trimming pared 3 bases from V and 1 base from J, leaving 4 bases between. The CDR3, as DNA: TGTGCCAGCAGTTTGGGGAGCAATCAGCCCCAGCATTTT. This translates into CASSLGSNQPQHF.

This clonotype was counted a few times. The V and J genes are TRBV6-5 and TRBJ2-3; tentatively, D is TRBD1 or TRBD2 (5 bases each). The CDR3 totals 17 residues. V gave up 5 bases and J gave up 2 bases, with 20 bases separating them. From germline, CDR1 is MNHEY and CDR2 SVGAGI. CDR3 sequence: CASSDTPGPSFTDTQYF. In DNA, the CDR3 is TGTGCCAGCAGTGACACGCCGGGACCGTCATTCACAGATACGCAGTATTTT.

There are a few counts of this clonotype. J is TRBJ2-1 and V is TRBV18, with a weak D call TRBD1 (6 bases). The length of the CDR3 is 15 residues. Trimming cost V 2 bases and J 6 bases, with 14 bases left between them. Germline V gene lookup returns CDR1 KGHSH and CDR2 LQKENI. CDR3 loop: CASSPIRDKVNEQFF. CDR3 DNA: TGTGCCAGCTCACCAATCCGGGACAAGGTCAATGAGCAGTTCTTC.

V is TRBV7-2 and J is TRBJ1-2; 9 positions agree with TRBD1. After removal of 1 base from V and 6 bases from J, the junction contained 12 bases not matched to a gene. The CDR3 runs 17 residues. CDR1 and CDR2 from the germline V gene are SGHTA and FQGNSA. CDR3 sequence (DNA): TGTGCCAGCAGCTTAGACAGGGGGCGCGGGTTCTTGGATGGCTACACCTTC. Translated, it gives CASSLDRGRGFLDGYTF.

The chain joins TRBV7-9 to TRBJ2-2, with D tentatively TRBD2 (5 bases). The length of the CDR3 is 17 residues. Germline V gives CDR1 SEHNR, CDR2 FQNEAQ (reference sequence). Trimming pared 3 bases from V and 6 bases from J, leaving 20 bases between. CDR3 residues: CASSLRALVTGAGELFF. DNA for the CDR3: TGTGCCAGCAGCTTGCGGGCTTTGGTCACGGGCGCCGGGGAGCTGTTTTTT.

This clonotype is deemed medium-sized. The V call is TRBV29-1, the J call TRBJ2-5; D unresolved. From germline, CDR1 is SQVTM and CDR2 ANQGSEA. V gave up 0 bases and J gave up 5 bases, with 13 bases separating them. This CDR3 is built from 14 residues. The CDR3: CSVEEDVPGETQYF. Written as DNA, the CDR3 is TGCAGCGTTGAAGAAGACGTCCCCGGGGAGACCCAGTACTTC.

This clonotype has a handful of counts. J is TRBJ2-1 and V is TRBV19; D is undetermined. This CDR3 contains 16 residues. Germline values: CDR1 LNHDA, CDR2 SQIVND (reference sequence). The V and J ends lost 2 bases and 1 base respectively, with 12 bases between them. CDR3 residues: CASSINAELSYNEQFF. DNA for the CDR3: TGTGCCAGTAGTATAAATGCGGAGCTGTCCTACAATGAGCAGTTCTTC.

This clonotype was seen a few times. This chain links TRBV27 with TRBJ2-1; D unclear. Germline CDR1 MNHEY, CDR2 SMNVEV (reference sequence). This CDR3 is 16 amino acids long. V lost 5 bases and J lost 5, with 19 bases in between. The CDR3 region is CASSPLRWGTHNEQFF. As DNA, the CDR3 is TGTGCCAGCAGTCCCCTCCGCTGGGGAACCCACAATGAGCAGTTCTTC.

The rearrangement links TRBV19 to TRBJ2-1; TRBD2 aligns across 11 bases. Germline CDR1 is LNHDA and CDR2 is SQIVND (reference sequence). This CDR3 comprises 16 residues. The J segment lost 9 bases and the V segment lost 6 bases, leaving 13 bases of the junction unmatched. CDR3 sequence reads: CASSVTTSGRLAEQFF. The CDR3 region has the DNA TGTGCCAGTAGCGTTACTACTAGCGGGAGACTGGCTGAGCAGTTCTTC.

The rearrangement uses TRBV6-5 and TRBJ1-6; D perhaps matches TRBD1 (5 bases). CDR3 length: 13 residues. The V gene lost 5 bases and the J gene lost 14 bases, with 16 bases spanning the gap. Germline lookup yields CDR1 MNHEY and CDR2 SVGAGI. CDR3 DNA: TGTGCCAGCAGTGATGATCCCGGACAAACCCTCCACTTT. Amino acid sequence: CASSDDPGQTLHF.

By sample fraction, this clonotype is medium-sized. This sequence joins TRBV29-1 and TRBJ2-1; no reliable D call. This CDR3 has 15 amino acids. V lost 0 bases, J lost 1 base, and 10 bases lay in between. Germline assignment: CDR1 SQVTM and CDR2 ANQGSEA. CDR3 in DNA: TGCAGCGTTGAAGAGAACACCAAATCCTACAATGAGCAGTTCTTC. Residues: CSVEENTKSYNEQFF.

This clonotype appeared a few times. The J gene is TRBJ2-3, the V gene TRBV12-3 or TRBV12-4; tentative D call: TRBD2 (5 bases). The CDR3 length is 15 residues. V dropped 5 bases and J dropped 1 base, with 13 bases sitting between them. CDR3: CASSALPGGTDTQYF. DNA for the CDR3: TGTGCCAGCAGTGCTCTCCCCGGGGGCACAGATACGCAGTATTTT.

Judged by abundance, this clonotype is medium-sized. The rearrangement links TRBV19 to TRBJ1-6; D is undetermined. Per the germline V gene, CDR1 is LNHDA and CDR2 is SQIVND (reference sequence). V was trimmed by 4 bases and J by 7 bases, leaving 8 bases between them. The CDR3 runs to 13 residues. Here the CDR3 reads CASSREGNSPLHF. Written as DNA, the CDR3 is TGTGCCAGTAGTAGAGAGGGCAATTCACCCCTCCACTTT.

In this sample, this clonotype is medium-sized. The CDR3 nucleotides are TGTGCCAGCAGGGAGACAGGAATTTTCGGGGAGCTGTTTTTT. It yields the protein CASRETGIFGELFF. The V call is TRBV6-5, the J call TRBJ2-2; tentatively, D is TRBD1 (6 bases). Per germline, CDR1 MNHEY and CDR2 SVGAGI. V shed 6 bases and J shed 7 bases, with 15 bases lying between them. This CDR3 has 14 residues.

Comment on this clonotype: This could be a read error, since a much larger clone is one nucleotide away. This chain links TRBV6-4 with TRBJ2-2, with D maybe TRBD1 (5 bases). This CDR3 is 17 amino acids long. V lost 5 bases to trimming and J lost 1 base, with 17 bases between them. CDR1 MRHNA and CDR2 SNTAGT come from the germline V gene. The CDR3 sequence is CASSYPPTELNTGELFF. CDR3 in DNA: TGTGCCAGCAGTTACCCCCCGACAGAACTGAACACCGGGGAGCTGTTTTTT.

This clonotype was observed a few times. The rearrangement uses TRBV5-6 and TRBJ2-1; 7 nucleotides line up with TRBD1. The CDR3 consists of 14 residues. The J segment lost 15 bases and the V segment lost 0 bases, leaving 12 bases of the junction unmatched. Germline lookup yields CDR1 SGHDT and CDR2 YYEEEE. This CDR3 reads CASSLGETGSVWFF. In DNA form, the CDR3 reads TGTGCCAGCAGCTTGGGAGAGACAGGGTCGGTTTGGTTCTTC.